This T cell receptor (beta chain) came from a study of post-analysis software for immune sequencing data. Study findings and constraints: Patients used a few TRBV segments, including TRBV5-6, TRBV5-1 and TRBV20-1, more often than controls. Pronounced co-clustering by F measure was evident among identically batched samples.

This clonotype turned up a few times. Its antigen remains unknown. The V end was cut by 3 bases, the J end by 3 bases, with 6 bases between. The CDR3 loop spans 13 amino acids. Carried by the TCR beta cDNA libraries were unique molecular identifiers. TCRdb re-analysed the PCR reads in MiXCR, keeping a single row per CDR3 protein. The sample carries hundreds of thousands of distinct CDR3 sequences, approximately 53% recorded once. This chain connects TRBV12-3 or TRBV12-4 to TRBJ1-5, with unresolved D. What was sequenced was blood. The TCR was taken from a girl between 10 and 17 years old with multiple sclerosis. Here the CDR3 reads CASSLEINQPQHF. DNA for the CDR3: TGTGCCAGCAGTTTGGAGATCAATCAGCCCCAGCATTTT.